What follows are 30 T cell receptor beta chains derived from one specimen sequenced in a study of graft-versus-host responses after intestinal transplantation. Sequenced by immunoSEQ multiplex PCR; TCRdb stores in-frame clones only, minus some. The data contain under 75,000 clones, around 89% of them seen just once; the ten biggest clones take up 4% to 5%. These TCRs are of unknown antigen specificity. Sequencing was performed on unstimulated CD8+ T cells sorted from spleen or lymph node cells, taken before transplant. These receptors were obtained from a human donor who was the organ donor for an intestinal transplant.

This clone was observed once. V usage is TRBV29-1 and J usage is TRBJ1-1, with D uncertain. CDR3 size: 11 residues. Per the germline V gene, CDR1 is SQVTM and CDR2 is ANQGSEA. The V end was cut by 4 bases, the J end by 1 base, with 4 bases between. The chain's CDR3 is CSVAQNTEAFF. CDR3 nucleotide sequence: TGCAGCGTTGCCCAGAACACTGAAGCTTTCTTT.

The chain is built from TRBV9 and TRBJ2-2; D uncertain. From germline, CDR1 is SGDLS and CDR2 YYNGEE. Trimming removed 0 bases from V and 3 bases from J, with 6 bases in between. CDR3 length equals 14 residues. The CDR3 DNA is TGTGCCAGCAGCGTAGGAGCCGACACCGGGGAGCTGTTTTTT. Translated, it gives CASSVGADTGELFF.

The gene calls are TRBV6-5 and TRBJ1-2, with TRBD1 as a possible D gene (5 bases). CDR3 length: 15 residues. Germline assignment: CDR1 MNHEY and CDR2 SVGAGI. Trimming cost V 0 bases and J 4 bases, with 12 bases left between them. As DNA, the CDR3 is TGTGCCAGCAGTTACTCTACGCAGGGTCCCTATGGCTACACCTTC. It encodes CASSYSTQGPYGYTF.

This chain joins TRBV12-5 and TRBJ1-1, with D hard to call. From germline, CDR1 is LGHNT and CDR2 FRNRAP. V was pared by 0 bases and J by 2 bases, with 10 bases between. There are 15 residues in the CDR3. The CDR3 DNA sequence: TGTGCTAGTGGTTTGGTACTTGGAGGAAACACTGAAGCTTTCTTT. Its protein product is CASGLVLGGNTEAFF.

This clone appeared once. The rearrangement joins TRBV6-6 to TRBJ1-6; 8 bases align to TRBD1. The CDR3 runs 15 residues. The ends lost 2 bases at V and 8 bases at J; junction bases unmatched: 5. Per germline, CDR1 MNHNY and CDR2 SVGAGI (reference sequence). The CDR3 is CASSYQTGGDSPLHF. The CDR3 bases are TGTGCCAGCAGTTACCAAACAGGGGGAGATTCACCCCTCCACTTT.

The rearrangement joins TRBV7-8 to TRBJ1-6, with 10 positions matching TRBD1. Per germline, CDR1 SGHVS and CDR2 FQNEAQ. This CDR3 has 16 amino acids. V shed 5 bases, J shed 10 bases, and the junction held 11 bases outside the gene matches. As DNA, the CDR3 is TGTGCCAGCAGCGAATATCCCGGGACAGGGGCATCACCCCTCCACTTT. It translates to CASSEYPGTGASPLHF. Full variable domain (missing parts from reference TRBV7-8 and TRBJ1-6): GAGVSQSPRYKVAKRGQDVALRCDPISGHVSLFWYQQALGQGPEFLTYFQNEAQLDKSGLPSDRFFAERPEGSVSTLKIQRTQQEDSAVYLCASSEYPGTGASPLHFGNGTRLTVT.

This sequence joins TRBV9 and TRBJ2-2, with 7 bases identical to TRBD2. This CDR3 region has 15 residues. Germline trimming cut 4 bases from V and 5 bases from J; bases unmatched to any gene: 8. Germline CDR1 and CDR2: SGDLS and YYNGEE. The CDR3 region has the DNA TGTGCCAGCAGCATCAGCGGGGCGGTGACCGGGGAGCTGTTTTTT. This sequence encodes CASSISGAVTGELFF.

The gene calls are TRBV6-5 and TRBJ2-5; possible D gene TRBD1, 6 bases. The CDR3 runs 15 residues. Germline CDR1 MNHEY, CDR2 SVGAGI. V lost 6 bases to trimming and J lost 5 bases, with 19 bases between them. This CDR3 is CASSFRGELSETQYF. In DNA form, the CDR3 reads TGTGCCAGCAGCTTCAGGGGCGAGCTGTCGGAGACCCAGTACTTC.

The V and J genes are TRBV4-2 and TRBJ2-5, with 15 nucleotides matching TRBD2. There are 18 residues in the CDR3. V trimming: 6 bases; J trimming: 0 bases; junction bases outside the gene matches: 8. Germline lookup yields CDR1 LGHNA and CDR2 YNFKEQ. CDR3 amino acids: CASRSGLAGGFDQETQYF. As DNA, the CDR3 is TGTGCCAGCAGGTCCGGACTAGCGGGGGGGTTCGACCAAGAGACCCAGTACTTC.

This chain links TRBV4-1 with TRBJ2-3; TRBD2 might be the D (5 bases). Per the germline V gene, CDR1 is MGHRA and CDR2 is YSYEKL. V was pared by 1 base and J by 0 bases, with 8 bases between. The CDR3 contains 15 residues. Here the CDR3 reads CASSQAVASTDTQYF. For the CDR3, the DNA is TGCGCCAGCAGCCAAGCGGTAGCGAGCACAGATACGCAGTATTTT.

This rearrangement joins TRBV28 to TRBJ1-5, with 9 nucleotides matching TRBD1. The V and J ends lost 8 bases and 0 bases, in that order; junction bases with no gene match: 8. The CDR3 runs 16 residues. Germline lookup yields CDR1 MDHEN and CDR2 SYDVKM. The DNA of the CDR3 is TGTGCCAGCCACGGGACAGGGAAGGATAGCAATCAGCCCCAGCATTTT. The encoded protein is CASHGTGKDSNQPQHF.

J is TRBJ2-2 and V is TRBV7-9; TRBD1 agrees at 8 bases. The ends lost 4 bases at V and 6 bases at J; junction bases unmatched: 4. The CDR3 has 14 residues. CDR1 is SEHNR and CDR2 is FQNEAQ in the germline V gene (reference sequence). CDR3 loop: CASSSDRDSGELFF. CDR3 coding DNA: TGTGCCAGCAGCTCGGACAGGGATTCCGGGGAGCTGTTTTTT.

The rearrangement uses TRBV4-3 and TRBJ2-1; 10 bases map to TRBD1. Trimming removed 4 bases from V and 9 bases from J; junction bases left unmatched: 6. The CDR3 is made up of 14 amino acids. In germline, CDR1 is LGHNA, CDR2 YSLEER. In DNA form, the CDR3 reads TGCGCCAGCAGCCCCGGGACAGGGGTACTTGAGCAGTTCTTC. Its protein is CASSPGTGVLEQFF.

The rearrangement uses TRBV6-1 and TRBJ2-3; D perhaps matches TRBD1 (6 bases). The germline CDR1 and CDR2 sequences are MNHNS and SASEGT. The CDR3 is made up of 15 amino acids. The V gene lost 5 bases and the J gene lost 4 bases, with 16 bases spanning the gap. The CDR3 loop is CASSPRTGYADTQYF. The CDR3 bases are TGTGCCAGCAGTCCCCGAACAGGGTACGCAGATACGCAGTATTTT.

The chain recombines TRBV14 with TRBJ2-4; D is undetermined. With 1 base removed from V and 8 bases from J, the gap between germline ends came to 9 bases. Germline CDR1 reads SGHDN; CDR2 reads FVKESK. The CDR3 runs to 13 residues. CDR3 sequence reads: CASSQVPRYIQYF. The CDR3 nucleotides read TGTGCCAGCAGCCAAGTTCCCAGGTACATTCAGTACTTC.

The chain combines TRBV15 with TRBJ1-3; tentatively, D is TRBD1 (6 bases). The germline CDR1 and CDR2 sequences are LNHNV and YYDKDF (reference sequence). There are 16 residues in the CDR3. Trimming cost V 4 bases and J 1 base, with 14 bases left between them. The DNA of the CDR3 is TGTGCCACCAGCAAAAATGCAGGGGAATCTGGAAACACCATATATTTT. Amino acids: CATSKNAGESGNTIYF.

The V and J genes are TRBV25-1 and TRBJ2-5, with D possibly matching TRBD2 (5 bases). The CDR3 has 14 amino acids. The germline CDR1 and CDR2 sequences are MGHDK and SYGVNS. Trimming took off 3 bases at V and 4 bases at J, with 12 bases between the two ends. CDR3 nucleotides: TGTGCCAGCAGTGAGATCCGGGGAGCAGAGACCCAGTACTTC. Encoded protein: CASSEIRGAETQYF. The full variable domain, its missing parts supplied by reference TRBV25-1 and TRBJ2-5, is EADIYQTPRYLVIGTGKKITLECSQTMGHDKMYWYQQDPGMELHLIHYSYGVNSTEKGDLSSESTVSRIRTEHFPLTLESARPSHTSQYLCASSEIRGAETQYFGPGTRLLVL.

The chain is built from TRBV2 and TRBJ1-6; tentatively, D is TRBD1 (6 bases). The ends were cut back, 7 bases at V and 10 bases at J, with 20 bases in the middle. Per the germline V gene, CDR1 is SNHLY and CDR2 is FYNNEI. The CDR3 covers 15 residues. DNA for the CDR3: TGTGCCAGCACTTTGAGACAGGATCCCCTCTCACCCCTCCACTTT. Translated, it gives CASTLRQDPLSPLHF.

This chain connects TRBV19 to TRBJ2-1, with TRBD1 matching over 7 bases. The CDR3 covers 16 residues. Unmatched junction bases numbered 4, after V lost 2 bases and J lost 0 bases. The germline gives CDR1 LNHDA, CDR2 SQIVND (reference sequence). Here the CDR3 DNA reads TGTGCCAGTAGTATATCCGGGACAGACTCCTACAATGAGCAGTTCTTC. Its protein product is CASSISGTDSYNEQFF.

This clone is classed as medium-sized. The sample carries other DNA sequences with the same CDR3. This sequence joins TRBV6-4 and TRBJ2-3; 11 bases fit TRBD2. Germline CDR1 MRHNA, CDR2 SNTAGT. Trimming cost V 0 bases and J 4 bases; bases outside gene matches: 0. This CDR3 region has 15 residues. This chain's CDR3 is CASSDSSGGADTQYF. CDR3 in DNA: TGTGCCAGCAGTGACTCTAGCGGGGGGGCAGATACGCAGTATTTT.

The chain is built from TRBV27 and TRBJ2-3, with D uncertain. With 2 bases removed from V and 2 bases from J, the gap between germline ends came to 11 bases. This CDR3 has 15 residues. Germline CDR1 and CDR2: MNHEY and SMNVEV (reference sequence). The CDR3 here is CASSLIPDTTDTQYF. CDR3 DNA: TGTGCCAGCAGTTTAATCCCCGACACCACAGATACGCAGTATTTT.

The rearrangement joins TRBV2 to TRBJ2-3, with 14 bases fitting TRBD2. Per germline, CDR1 SNHLY and CDR2 FYNNEI. The CDR3 is 16 residues long. J gave up 6 bases and V 6 bases, and 8 bases lay outside the gene matches. The CDR3 nucleotides read TGTGCCAGCAGAACTGGGACTAGCGGGGGACGTGATACGCAGTATTTT. Translating gives CASRTGTSGGRDTQYF.

The chain recombines TRBV6-4 with TRBJ2-1; 8 bases line up with TRBD2. CDR1 is MRHNA and CDR2 is SNTAGT in the germline V gene. This CDR3 has 13 residues. V lost 5 bases, J lost 7 bases, and 4 bases stayed unmatched. The CDR3 sequence: CASSSGGANEQFF. CDR3 DNA: TGTGCCAGCAGTTCCGGGGGGGCAAATGAGCAGTTCTTC.

The rearrangement uses TRBV7-9 and TRBJ2-1, with no clear D. Per the germline V gene, CDR1 is SEHNR and CDR2 is FQNEAQ (reference sequence). The CDR3 is 15 residues long. Trimming cost V 4 bases and J 1 base, with 11 bases left between them. CDR3 bases: TGTGCCAGCAGCTCCTTTCTAGAATCCTACAATGAGCAGTTCTTC. This gives the protein CASSSFLESYNEQFF.

The chain uses TRBV6-1 and TRBJ2-2; TRBD1 might be the D (6 bases). The germline V gene encodes CDR1 MNHNS and CDR2 SASEGT. The CDR3 extends over 14 amino acids. V lost 7 bases and J 4 bases, leaving 13 bases between the germline ends. The CDR3 nucleotides read TGTGCCAGCATTCGGGACACGTTCACCGGGGAGCTGTTTTTT. Translated: CASIRDTFTGELFF.

V is TRBV9 and J is TRBJ2-1; no reliable D call. Germline V gene data show CDR1 as SGDLS and CDR2 as YYNGEE. The CDR3 consists of 13 residues. V lost 3 bases to trimming and J lost 3 bases, with 7 bases between them. The CDR3 is CASSESGYNEQFF. The CDR3 region has the DNA TGTGCCAGCAGCGAATCGGGCTACAATGAGCAGTTCTTC.

The chain carries TRBV11-2 and TRBJ2-1; maybe TRBD2 (5 bases). Per germline, CDR1 SGHAT and CDR2 FQNNGV. The CDR3 is 13 amino acids. Trimming cost V 4 bases and J 5 bases, with 9 bases left between them. CDR3: CASSSSYDNEQFF. CDR3 DNA sequence: TGTGCCAGCAGCTCTAGCTACGACAATGAGCAGTTCTTC. The entire variable domain, with the rest obtained from reference TRBV11-2 and TRBJ2-1, is as follows: EAGVAQSPRYKIIEKRQSVAFWCNPISGHATLYWYQQILGQGPKLLIQFQNNGVVDDSQLPKDRFSAERLKGVDSTLKIQPAKLEDSAVYLCASSSSYDNEQFFGPGTRLTVL.

This rearrangement joins TRBV6-6 to TRBJ1-5, with TRBD1 matching over 10 bases. The CDR3 length is 14 residues. Trimming removed 8 bases from V and 6 bases from J; junction bases left unmatched: 7. In germline, CDR1 is MNHNY, CDR2 SVGAGI (reference sequence). This CDR3 reads CASVRTGGSQPQHF. Here the CDR3 DNA reads TGTGCCAGCGTGAGGACAGGGGGAAGTCAGCCCCAGCATTTT.

This chain connects TRBV4-1 to TRBJ1-2; 11 bases agree with TRBD1. Looked up from germline, CDR1 is MGHRA and CDR2 is YSYEKL. This CDR3 is 16 amino acids long. Trimming took 5 bases from V and 8 from J; bases not matched to a gene: 13. This chain's CDR3 is CASSATGTGGFVGYTF. CDR3 nucleotides: TGCGCCAGCAGCGCAACCGGGACAGGGGGTTTCGTGGGCTACACCTTC.

This clone occurred once. The rearrangement links TRBV7-8 to TRBJ2-2, with TRBD1 matching over 8 bases. The trim removed 1 base at V and 0 bases at J, leaving 4 bases unmatched. The CDR3 totals 17 residues. Germline lookup yields CDR1 SGHVS and CDR2 FQNEAQ. The CDR3: CASSLGDRGANTGELFF. Here the CDR3 DNA reads TGTGCCAGCAGCTTAGGAGACAGGGGAGCGAACACCGGGGAGCTGTTTTTT. The whole variable domain, remainder taken from reference TRBV7-8 and TRBJ2-2, is GAGVSQSPRYKVAKRGQDVALRCDPISGHVSLFWYQQALGQGPEFLTYFQNEAQLDKSGLPSDRFFAERPEGSVSTLKIQRTQQEDSAVYLCASSLGDRGANTGELFFGEGSRLTVL.